Listed below are T cell receptor beta chains from one sample, sequenced in a study of regulatory T cells in long-lasting Graves disease. TCRdb ran MiXCR on the multiplex PCR reads and lists one entry per CDR3 protein. The repertoire holds 500,000 to 700,000 distinct CDR3 sequences, with around 30% as singletons. This material consisted of peripheral blood mononuclear cells (PBMCs), taken when the disease was refractory, from a patient treated with antithyroid drugs. The origin of the receptors is a female donor with Graves disease. Both conserved end residues are part of each CDR3. The D gene is left open where the match is weak. Only part of the rows carry a size: once, few, many, or a class if the clone is expanded.

d_gene	abundance	v_gene	j_gene	CDR3nt	CDR3aa
-	many	TRBV28	TRBJ2-7	TGTGCCAGCAGTGAAGGGGCCAACGAGCAGTACTTC	CASSEGANEQYF
-	few	TRBV7-9	TRBJ2-2	TGTGCCAGCAGCTTGGTCGCAGCTTCGAACACCGGGGAGCTGTTTTTT	CASSLVAASNTGELFF
-	many	TRBV28	TRBJ1-2	TGTGCCAGCAGTTTTTTGCGGGCCGCGATCTATGGCTACACCTTC	CASSFLRAAIYGYTF
-	few	TRBV15	TRBJ1-5	TGTGCCACCAGCAGCGGAGATTATAGCAATCAGCCCCAGCATTTT	CATSSGDYSNQPQHF
TRBD2	-	TRBV2	TRBJ2-3	TGTGCCAGCAGTGACCTAGCGGGACTAAGCACAGATACGCAGTATTTT	CASSDLAGLSTDTQYF
TRBD1	-	TRBV19	TRBJ1-2	TGTGCCAGTAGTATAACCGGGACAGGGATCTATGGCTACACCTTC	CASSITGTGIYGYTF
TRBD1	-	TRBV7-9	TRBJ1-1	TGTGCCAGCAGCCAAACACCGGTGACAGGGCGGTTTGACACTGAAGCTTTCTTT	CASSQTPVTGRFDTEAFF
-	few	TRBV27	TRBJ1-2	TGTGCCAGCAGTTTATCGCCCCCTAACTATGGCTACACCTTC	CASSLSPPNYGYTF
TRBD2	-	TRBV2	TRBJ2-5	TGTGCCAGCAGCCGAGCGGGAGGGACTCAAGAGACCCAGTACTTC	CASSRAGGTQETQYF
-	-	TRBV12-3/TRBV12-4	TRBJ1-6	TGTGCCAGCACCCTATTGCGCGGGGTGGGGTCACCCCTCCACTTT	CASTLLRGVGSPLHF
-	-	TRBV5-1	TRBJ2-6	TGCGCCAGCAGCTTGGCCCCGTCCTCTGGGGCCAACGTCCTGACTTTC	CASSLAPSSGANVLTF
-	many	TRBV12-3/TRBV12-4	TRBJ2-7	TGTGCCAGCAGCTCCAGCGTAAAATCCTACGAGCAGTACTTC	CASSSSVKSYEQYF
-	-	TRBV6-1	TRBJ2-5	TGTGCCGGAGGGGCCCCAAGAGAGACCCAGTACTTC	CAGGAPRETQYF
-	few	TRBV7-9	TRBJ2-7	TGTGCCAGCAGCTTAGCCTACTACGAGCAGTACTTC	CASSLAYYEQYF
-	few	TRBV19	TRBJ2-5	TGTGCCAGTAGTGCTCTAGCTGGGGAGACCCAGTACTTC	CASSALAGETQYF
-	many	TRBV2	TRBJ1-4	TGTGCCAGCAGTGAAGATGGGACCGCTAATGAAAAACTGTTTTTT	CASSEDGTANEKLFF
TRBD1	-	TRBV15	TRBJ2-7	TGTGCCACCGGTTGGGACAGGGGACTCTACGAGCAGTACTTC	CATGWDRGLYEQYF
TRBD2	few	TRBV6-1	TRBJ2-7	TGTGCCAGCAATCTAGCGGGACCTTACGAGCAGTACTTC	CASNLAGPYEQYF
-	-	TRBV11-2	TRBJ1-4	TGTGCCAGCACCCGCCTGGGGGGTGCAACTAATGAAAAACTGTTTTTT	CASTRLGGATNEKLFF
-	few	TRBV7-9	TRBJ1-1	TGTGCCAGCAGCTCCAGAGATCCTGAAGCTTTCTTT	CASSSRDPEAFF
-	few	TRBV20-1	TRBJ1-1	TGCAGTGCTCCACCTCGCGGCCTGAACACTGAAGCTTTCTTT	CSAPPRGLNTEAFF
TRBD1	-	TRBV6-1	TRBJ1-4	TGTGTCAGCACCCTCAGGGGGACCGGAGGAGGTGAAAAACTGTTTTTT	CVSTLRGTGGGEKLFF
-	few	TRBV7-3	TRBJ1-2	TGTGCCAGCAGCTTAGAAGGGGGGCCGAGGGTTTACTATGGCTACACCTTC	CASSLEGGPRVYYGYTF
-	many	TRBV12-3/TRBV12-4	TRBJ1-5	TGTGCCAGCAGTTCCGAAATGAGCCAGCCCCAGCATTTT	CASSSEMSQPQHF
-	-	TRBV5-1	TRBJ1-1	TGCGCCAGCAGCTTGGGCGCCGGGAAGAACACTGAAGCTTTCTTT	CASSLGAGKNTEAFF
TRBD2	many	TRBV19	TRBJ2-7	TGTGCCAGTAGTAAGACTAGCGGGGGGACCTACGAGCAGTACTTC	CASSKTSGGTYEQYF
-	-	TRBV12-3/TRBV12-4	TRBJ1-3	TGTGCCAGCACGGAATCCCTCTCTGGAAACACCATATATTTT	CASTESLSGNTIYF
TRBD2	few	TRBV3-1	TRBJ2-5	TGTGCCAGCAGCCACGGTCTTAGCGGGAAGGGGGATGGAGAGACCCAGTACTTC	CASSHGLSGKGDGETQYF
-	few	TRBV5-5	TRBJ2-7	TGTGCCAGCACCTCCCCTTGGGGACACCCCTACGAGCAGTACTTC	CASTSPWGHPYEQYF
-	-	TRBV11-2	TRBJ2-3	TGTGCCAGCAGCTTAGACAGGGGCCACACAGATACGCAGTATTTT	CASSLDRGHTDTQYF
TRBD1	few	TRBV10-3	TRBJ1-1	TGTGCCATCAGTGATGGGCAGGGGGCGAGAACTGAAGCTTTCTTT	CAISDGQGARTEAFF
TRBD2	many	TRBV12-3/TRBV12-4	TRBJ2-5	TGTGCCAGCAGTCCGCGACTAGCGGGAGGGCCCTCGGTTTCAGAGACCCAGTACTTC	CASSPRLAGGPSVSETQYF
TRBD1	-	TRBV20-1	TRBJ1-5	TGCAGTGCCGGACCGTGGGACAGGGACTATCAGCCCCAGCATTTT	CSAGPWDRDYQPQHF
TRBD1	-	TRBV7-9	TRBJ1-1	TGTGCCAGCAGCGGGTCCGGGACAGGGGGCCCAACTGAAGCTTTCTTT	CASSGSGTGGPTEAFF
TRBD1	few	TRBV19	TRBJ1-5	TGTGCCAGTACCCACCTGGACAGGGTGGCCAATCAGCCCCAGCATTTT	CASTHLDRVANQPQHF
-	-	TRBV29-1	TRBJ1-1	TGCAGCGTCGGGGTACCCACTGAAGCTTTCTTT	CSVGVPTEAFF
-	-	TRBV6-1	TRBJ1-6	TGTGCCACGTCTGAAGGCGGTCTATCTCATTCACCCCTCCACTTC	CATSEGGLSHSPLHF
-	-	TRBV27	TRBJ1-1	TGTGCCAGCAGTTCGCCGGGGGGGGGCAGGGCTTTCTTT	CASSSPGGGRAFF
-	-	TRBV19	TRBJ1-3	TGTGCCAGTAGCATCACGGGCTCTGGAAACACCATATATTTT	CASSITGSGNTIYF
-	-	TRBV19	TRBJ1-1	TGTGCCAGTAGGGGGGGCAGGGATGACACTGAAGCTTTCTTT	CASRGGRDDTEAFF
-	few	TRBV6-2/TRBV6-3	TRBJ2-6	TGTGCCAGCAGTTTCCGGATCACTGGGGCCAACGTCCTGACTTTC	CASSFRITGANVLTF
TRBD2	-	TRBV7-3	TRBJ2-2	TGTGCCAGCAGCTTAGAACCTAGCGGGACCACCGGGGAGCTGTTTTTT	CASSLEPSGTTGELFF